Below, 5 T cell receptor beta chains from the same sample are listed, as sequenced in a study of blood T cell repertoires in COVID-19 (dated by TCRdb to the early 2020s). Libraries were prepared through the immunoSEQ multiplex PCR assay. The source is immuneACCESS, and TCRdb retained only in-frame sequences with V and J called. Part of the clones is not carried over; for the studies checked, unresolved V genes explain less than half of this, and the remainder is unexplained. In all, the sample holds about 130,000 clones, and around three quarters of those were seen once. The leading ten clones occupy around a third of the sample. Sequencing was performed on peripheral blood. The receptors originated from a man in his forties with active or convalescent COVID-19.

The table lists this clone with a few counts. The V call is TRBV2, the J call TRBJ1-5; D gene uncertain. The germline V gene has CDR1 SNHLY and CDR2 FYNNEI. The CDR3 spans 15 residues. V was clipped by 6 bases and J by 0 bases, with 12 bases between them. CDR3 sequence (DNA): TGTGCCAGCAGGAGGGAGTCTAATAGCAATCAGCCCCAGCATTTT. Translation gives CASRRESNSNQPQHF.

Turning to this clone: Other DNA sequences in this sample translate to the same CDR3. The chain is built from TRBV10-3 and TRBJ1-2; TRBD1 matches at 10 bases. CDR3 size: 14 residues. The V gene end was trimmed by 5 bases and the J gene end by 4 bases; junction bases not matched to a gene: 4. Looked up from germline, CDR1 is ENHRY and CDR2 is SYGVKD. As DNA, the CDR3 is TGTGCCATCAGTCTGGGACAGGGGAGCTATGGCTACACCTTC. This codes for CAISLGQGSYGYTF.

The chain joins TRBV7-2 to TRBJ1-1, with 8 positions matching TRBD1. The length of the CDR3 is 16 residues. Germline V gene lookup returns CDR1 SGHTA and CDR2 FQGNSA. The ends lost 4 bases at V and 0 bases at J; junction bases unmatched: 7. CDR3 sequence (DNA): TGTGCCAGCAGCTCAAACAGGGGGGGCTTGAACACTGAAGCTTTCTTT. It codes for CASSSNRGGLNTEAFF. The full variable domain, rest sourced from reference TRBV7-2 and TRBJ1-1, is GAGVSQSPSNKVTEKGKDVELRCDPISGHTALYWYRQSLGQGLEFLIYFQGNSAPDKSGLPSDRFSAERTGGSVSTLTIQRTQQEDSAVYLCASSSNRGGLNTEAFFGQGTRLTVV.

The CDR3 sequence: CASSLRRETEAFF. The CDR3 region has the DNA TGTGCCAGCAGCCTCCGCCGAGAAACTGAAGCTTTCTTT. The chain is built from TRBV3-1 (or the pseudogene TRBV3-2) and TRBJ1-1; unclear D gene. V dropped 4 bases and J dropped 5 bases, with 11 bases sitting between them. This CDR3 contains 13 residues. Germline V gene lookup returns CDR1 LGHDT and CDR2 YNNKEL (reference sequence).

The chain recombines TRBV5-1 with TRBJ2-7; 14 nucleotides align to TRBD2. V lost 4 bases to trimming and J lost 2 bases; unmatched junction nucleotides: 8. This CDR3 spans 17 amino acids. The germline gives CDR1 SGHRS, CDR2 YFSETQ. CDR3 DNA sequence: TGCGCCAGCAGCATCGGGACTAGCGGGAGAACGGCCTACGAGCAGTACTTC. Its translation: CASSIGTSGRTAYEQYF. Together with reference TRBV5-1 and TRBJ2-7, the CDR3 gives the full variable domain: KAGVTQTPRYLIKTRGQQVTLSCSPISGHRSVSWYQQTPGQGLQFLFEYFSETQRNKGNFPGRFSGRQFSNSRSEMNVSTLELGDSALYLCASSIGTSGRTAYEQYFGPGTRLTVT.